This T cell receptor beta chain was profiled in a study of T-cell reconstitution after alpha-beta-depleted transplantation in children. A remark on this clonotype: Its specificity is not known.

The library targeted TCRbeta and was prepared with unique molecular identifiers. TCRdb recomputed calls from the PCR reads with MiXCR, one row per CDR3 protein. The sample carries around 250,000 distinct CDR3 sequences, 6.5% to 10% recorded once. Broader study findings: After transplant, at about two months, alpha-beta T cells were reportedly derived from several hundred expanded graft clones. Most T-cell counts and diversity one year after the transplant came from T cells that were newly produced.

Germline-derived CDR1 and CDR2 are SGHAT and FQDESV (reference sequence). The CDR3 runs 13 residues. With 4 bases removed from V and 5 bases from J, the gap between germline ends came to 11 bases. The specimen comprised PBMCs, mostly from graft donor cells, sampled 180 days after TCRalphabeta/CD19-depleted stem cell transplant. The TCR originated in a male patient aged 10 to 17 who had a stem cell transplant for acute lymphoblastic leukemia, so the T cells may come from the graft donor. The rearrangement links TRBV11-1 to TRBJ1-2; no clear D gene. In DNA, the CDR3 is TGTGCCAGCAGCTCCGACGGAGTATATGGCTACACCTTC. Amino acid sequence: CASSSDGVYGYTF.